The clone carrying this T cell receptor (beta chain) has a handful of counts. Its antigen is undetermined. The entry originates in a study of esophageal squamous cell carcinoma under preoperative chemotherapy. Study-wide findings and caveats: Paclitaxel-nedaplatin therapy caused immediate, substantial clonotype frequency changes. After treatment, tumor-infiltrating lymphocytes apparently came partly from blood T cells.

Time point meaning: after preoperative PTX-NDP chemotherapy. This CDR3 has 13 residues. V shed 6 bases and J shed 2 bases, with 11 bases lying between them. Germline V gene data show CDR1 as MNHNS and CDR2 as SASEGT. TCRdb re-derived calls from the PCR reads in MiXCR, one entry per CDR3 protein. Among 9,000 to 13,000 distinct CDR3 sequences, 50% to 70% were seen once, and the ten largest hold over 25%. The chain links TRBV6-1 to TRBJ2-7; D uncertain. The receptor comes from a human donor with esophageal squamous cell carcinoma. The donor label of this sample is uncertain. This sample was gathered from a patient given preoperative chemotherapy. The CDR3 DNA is TGTGCCAGCAGACCCCATAGGACCTACGAGCAGTACTTC. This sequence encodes CASRPHRTYEQYF.